This TCR beta chain was sequenced in a study of blood T cell repertoires in COVID-19. Study-level background: There were acute and convalescent COVID-19 samples, and they came from the United States, Italy and Spain.

Profiling relied on immunoSEQ multiplex PCR, and the TCRdb table lists in-frame clones only, not all of them. The repertoire holds 300,000 to 450,000 clones, around 87% seen once, with 1% to 1.5% in the top ten. The sample holds one count of this clone. Germline loops: CDR1 SGHTA, CDR2 FQGNSA. This CDR3 has 14 amino acids. Trimming shortened V by 2 bases and J by 4 bases, and 9 bases separated the two germline ends. The sequenced sample consisted of PBMCs or T cells enriched from blood (not recorded which). The receptor was isolated from a young man who had recovered from COVID-19. The J gene is TRBJ1-3, the V gene TRBV7-2, with D maybe TRBD1 (6 bases). The chain's CDR3 is CASSLQGPGNTIYF. As DNA, the CDR3 is TGTGCCAGCAGCTTACAGGGGCCGGGAAACACCATATATTTT.